The T cell receptor (beta chain) described here comes from a study of blood T cell repertoires in COVID-19 (dated by TCRdb to between 2020 and 2021). For context, the study as a whole: Collaborator samples came from the United States, Italy and Spain and covered acute and convalescent phases of COVID-19. The prospective study material was composed of cDNA or gDNA derived from T cells, B-cell-depleted T cells, or PBMCs. Samples came from the ongoing ImmuneRACE study (first 160 participants) plus 1,254 subjects from 6 global collaborators. The dataset comprised deeply sampled blood TCRbeta repertoires from subjects exposed to, actively infected with, or recovered from COVID-19. The repertoires were released in a freely available public database intended as a resource for research on the immune response to SARS-CoV-2. The sample metadata nearly always contained a de-identified subject ID, COVID-19 status, age in years and sex. Where HLA class I and class II types were available, the types were taken from metadata supplied by the sample provider, not from assay-based typing. What the work shows at the level of the full study, not this receptor alone: The quantity of clinical and demographic metadata differed by source and by participant and was supplied without curation.

At the junction V is shortened by 0 bases and J by 3 bases; bases outside the gene matches: 6. Counted from cysteine to phenylalanine, this CDR3 has 16 amino acids. Only the CDR3 portion is preserved as DNA: 48 bases, with reading frame beginning at the first base. As encoded in the germline V gene, CDR1 is SGDLS while CDR2 is YYNGEE. Whole blood was collected in K2EDTA tubes by collaborating institutions according to the institutions' own protocols. For TCRbeta analysis, collaborators shipped samples as frozen whole blood, isolated PBMCs, or DNA extracted from either of those sample types. The immunoSEQ Assay, a bias-controlled multiplex PCR, was used to amplify TCRbeta CDR3 regions from genomic DNA. Per the source publication's procedure: The number of nucleated cells in each sample was estimated from the amplification of reference gene primers within the assay. Sequence reads were collapsed and filtered to measure the absolute abundance of every unique TCRbeta CDR3 rearrangement. Productive Simpson clonality was computed per sample as the square root of Simpson's diversity index over productive rearrangements. TCRdb took this table from immuneACCESS and kept in-frame rearrangements with V and J called. Such tables lack part of the clones; where checked against another copy, unresolved V genes explain under half of the gap, and the rest is unexplained. V and J calls and clone size are as listed in that table; D and trimming were resolved from the DNA. For this sample the table gives under 140,000 clones, of which 72% were detected only once. 6% to 8% of the sample is taken by the ten largest.

On this clone itself: Its cognate antigen has yet to be identified. No much larger clonotype is one base removed from it; base qualities were not supplied. At the DNA level, this CDR3 is encoded by other sequences in the same sample as well.

The V gene is TRBV9 and the J gene is TRBJ2-5, with 9 bases in between that match TRBD2. The TCR comes from a woman in her fifties or sixties with acute or convalescent COVID-19. Input material: peripheral blood. For the CDR3, the sequence is CASSVVRAGGKETQYF. The base sequence is TGTGCCAGCAGCGTAGTTCGAGCGGGGGGCAAAGAGACCCAGTACTTC.